The 25 T cell receptor beta chains given below trace back to one sample, sequenced in a study of control samples from healthy donors and cancer patients. Profiled with immunoSEQ multiplex PCR; TCRdb holds only in-frame clones, not every one. The sample shows 100,000 to 150,000 clones, roughly 87% of them seen only once. Material: blood. The receptor set was obtained from a man aged 18 to 30 in good health.

The genes are TRBV5-1 and TRBJ2-2, with 8 bases matching TRBD2. From germline, CDR1 is SGHRS and CDR2 YFSETQ. The CDR3 runs to 18 residues. V was pared by 4 bases and J by 1 base, with 12 bases of the junction left unmatched. The CDR3 nucleotides are TGCGCCAGCAGCCGCCGGACTAGCAGCTATCTGAACACCGGGGAGCTGTTTTTT. Residues: CASSRRTSSYLNTGELFF. Combining the CDR3 with reference TRBV5-1 and TRBJ2-2 gives the whole variable domain KAGVTQTPRYLIKTRGQQVTLSCSPISGHRSVSWYQQTPGQGLQFLFEYFSETQRNKGNFPGRFSGRQFSNSRSEMNVSTLELGDSALYLCASSRRTSSYLNTGELFFGEGSRLTVL.

This chain links TRBV7-8 with TRBJ2-7; D gene unclear. V was pared by 1 base and J by 0 bases, with 7 bases between. Germline loops: CDR1 SGHVS, CDR2 FQNEAQ. CDR3 length: 14 amino acids. CDR3 sequence (DNA): TGTGCCAGCAGCTTAGTGGGGTACTCCTACGAGCAGTACTTC. It encodes CASSLVGYSYEQYF.

The chain is built from TRBV4-1 and TRBJ2-7; 8 bases fit TRBD1. The germline V gene has CDR1 MGHRA and CDR2 YSYEKL. This CDR3 contains 13 residues. V was pared by 0 bases and J by 7 bases, with 2 bases of the junction left unmatched. CDR3 protein: CASSQEQGVEQYF. The CDR3 DNA follows: TGCGCCAGCAGCCAAGAACAGGGGGTGGAGCAGTACTTC.

The chain links TRBV20-1 to TRBJ2-1; no clear D gene. Looked up from germline, CDR1 is DFQATT and CDR2 is SNEGSKA (reference sequence). The ends were cut back, 3 bases at V and 9 bases at J, with 9 bases in the middle. CDR3 length: 11 residues. As DNA, the CDR3 is TGCAGTGCTAGCGATTCGGGTGAGCAGTTCTTC. Amino acid sequence: CSASDSGEQFF.

The V gene is TRBV10-3, the J gene TRBJ1-1; no clear D. From germline, CDR1 is ENHRY and CDR2 SYGVKD. The CDR3 extends over 13 amino acids. V was pared by 3 bases and J by 7 bases, with 12 bases between. CDR3: CAISEGPEGEAFF. The CDR3 region has the DNA TGTGCCATCAGTGAAGGACCCGAGGGTGAAGCTTTCTTT.

The gene calls are TRBV3-1 (or the pseudogene TRBV3-2) and TRBJ2-3; possibly TRBD2 for D (5 bases). Trimming cost V 1 base and J 0 bases, with 11 bases left between them. The germline gives CDR1 LGHDT, CDR2 YNNKEL (reference sequence). The CDR3 is made up of 16 amino acids. The CDR3: CASSQGSGPSTDTQYF. In nucleotides, the CDR3 is TGTGCCAGCAGCCAAGGGAGCGGACCTAGCACAGATACGCAGTATTTT.

The rearrangement joins TRBV6-2 or TRBV6-3 to TRBJ2-7, with D unresolved. This CDR3 has 11 residues. Germline CDR1 reads MNHEY; CDR2 reads SVGEGT. V was cut by 2 bases and J by 4 bases, with 3 bases left in between. CDR3 residues: CASSYKYEQYF. DNA for the CDR3: TGTGCCAGCAGTTACAAATACGAGCAGTACTTC.

The V call is TRBV29-1, the J call TRBJ2-3; unclear D gene. The germline V and J ends were trimmed by 4 bases and 3 bases, with 14 bases remaining between them. There are 14 residues in the CDR3. Germline values: CDR1 SQVTM, CDR2 ANQGSEA. The CDR3 coding sequence is TGCAGCGTTGTATCCCTCAGTGGTACAGATACGCAGTATTTT. It encodes CSVVSLSGTDTQYF.

CDR3 protein: CASGFRETEQFF. CDR3 DNA: TGTGCTAGTGGTTTCCGGGAGACTGAGCAGTTCTTC. The V and J genes are TRBV12-5 and TRBJ2-1, with D maybe TRBD2 (6 bases). CDR3 length: 12 residues. The V gene lost 3 bases and the J gene lost 9 bases, with 9 bases spanning the gap. Germline CDR1 and CDR2: LGHNT and FRNRAP.

The rearrangement links TRBV6-4 to TRBJ1-2; possibly TRBD1 for D (6 bases). From germline, CDR1 is MRHNA and CDR2 SNTAGT. This CDR3 contains 13 residues. The V end lost 6 bases, the J end lost 5 bases, and 13 bases lay between the germline ends. The CDR3 protein is CASSGQHGYGYTF. The CDR3 DNA reads as TGTGCCAGCAGCGGACAGCATGGTTATGGCTACACCTTC.

The J gene is TRBJ1-1, the V gene TRBV27, with a weak D call TRBD1 (5 bases). V was shortened by 5 bases and J by 4 bases, with 17 bases between the two germline ends. Germline loops: CDR1 MNHEY, CDR2 SMNVEV (reference sequence). This CDR3 contains 15 residues. CDR3 sequence (DNA): TGTGCCAGCAGTCCGGGCGGGGGATACGGCACTGAAGCTTTCTTT. Amino acid sequence: CASSPGGGYGTEAFF.

This chain joins TRBV7-2 and TRBJ2-7; TRBD2 matches 7 bases. CDR1 and CDR2 from the germline V gene are SGHTA and FQGNSA. V lost 5 bases, J lost 9 bases, and 16 bases stayed unmatched. The CDR3 extends over 15 amino acids. The CDR3 coding sequence is TGTGCCAGCAGCGCCTCGGGAGCGGGATGGGGTGGGCAGTACTTC. This encodes CASSASGAGWGGQYF.

The genes are TRBV10-1 and TRBJ1-6, with 8 bases lining up with TRBD1. The V gene end was trimmed by 5 bases and the J gene end by 9 bases; junction bases not matched to a gene: 6. This CDR3 region has 14 residues. Per germline, CDR1 WNHNN and CDR2 SYGVQD (reference sequence). CDR3 nucleotide sequence: TGCGCCAGCAGTCCCGGACAGGGAAGTTCACCCCTCCACTTT. It specifies CASSPGQGSSPLHF.

V is TRBV27 and J is TRBJ1-3; D is uncertain. Germline CDR1 and CDR2: MNHEY and SMNVEV (reference sequence). The ends were cut back, 7 bases at V and 5 bases at J, with 12 bases in the middle. This CDR3 has 13 amino acids. The CDR3, as DNA: TGTGCCAGCATTTCGACAACCAGAAACACCATATATTTT. Protein product: CASISTTRNTIYF.

The chain links TRBV21-1 to TRBJ1-4. TRBV21-1 is listed as a pseudogene. This CDR3 is 19 amino acids long. CDR3: CASSKASEKTYATNEKLFF. In DNA form, the CDR3 reads TGTGCCAGCAGCAAAGCCTCAGAGAAAACCTATGCAACTAATGAAAAACTGTTTTTT.

V and J are TRBV5-4 and TRBJ2-7; 11 bases map to TRBD1. This CDR3 region has 17 residues. Trimming took 4 bases from V and 3 from J; bases not matched to a gene: 12. Germline V CDR1 and CDR2: SGHNT, YYREEE (reference sequence). CDR3 residues: CASSPGGTGGFGYEQYF. The CDR3 nucleotides read TGTGCCAGCAGCCCGGGAGGGACAGGGGGGTTTGGCTACGAGCAGTACTTC.

The chain links TRBV6-5 to TRBJ2-1; the D is unclear. The V end was cut by 6 bases, the J end by 9 bases, with 15 bases between. This CDR3 spans 13 amino acids. Per the germline V gene, CDR1 is MNHEY and CDR2 is SVGAGI. CDR3 sequence reads: CASSRPLFAEQFF. In DNA, the CDR3 is TGTGCCAGCAGCCGGCCTCTTTTTGCTGAGCAGTTCTTC.

V gene TRBV10-3 combines with J gene TRBJ1-1; TRBD1 matches at 11 bases. Per the germline V gene, CDR1 is ENHRY and CDR2 is SYGVKD. This CDR3 spans 14 amino acids. J lost 5 bases, V lost 6 bases, and 5 bases had no gene match. In DNA form, the CDR3 reads TGTGCCATCAGCCCGGACAGGGGGCGGACTGAAGCTTTCTTT. This codes for CAISPDRGRTEAFF.

The table lists this clone with a few counts. The chain combines TRBV3-1 (or the pseudogene TRBV3-2) with TRBJ1-2, with unresolved D. This CDR3 is built from 15 residues. Germline assignment: CDR1 LGHDT and CDR2 YNNKEL (reference sequence). V lost 0 bases and J lost 1, with 9 bases in between. CDR3 nucleotides: TGTGCCAGCAGCCAAGACGCGGGCAGTAACTATGGCTACACCTTC. Its protein product is CASSQDAGSNYGYTF.

The chain uses TRBV5-6 and TRBJ1-5, with unresolved D. Germline-derived CDR1 and CDR2 are SGHDT and YYEEEE. V lost 0 bases to trimming and J lost 7 bases, with 14 bases between them. The CDR3 has 15 residues. CDR3 coding DNA: TGTGCCAGCAGCTTGGGCCAACGGGGAGGCCAGCCCCAGCATTTT. Protein sequence: CASSLGQRGGQPQHF. The full variable domain, in which reference TRBV5-6 and TRBJ1-5 provide the parts outside the CDR3, is DAGVTQSPTHLIKTRGQQVTLRCSPKSGHDTVSWYQQALGQGPQFIFQYYEEEERQRGNFPDRFSGHQFPNYSSELNVNALLLGDSALYLCASSLGQRGGQPQHFGDGTRLSIL.

V is TRBV5-1 and J is TRBJ2-5; TRBD2 might be the D (6 bases). The V end lost 7 bases, the J end lost 2 bases, and 15 bases lay between the germline ends. CDR1 is SGHRS, CDR2 YFSETQ, per germline. The CDR3 contains 14 residues. This CDR3 reads CASFGSGSQETQYF. DNA of the CDR3: TGCGCCAGCTTCGGGAGTGGGTCTCAAGAGACCCAGTACTTC.

This CDR3 is CASSPRTSGMSDTQYF. The DNA of the CDR3 is TGTGCCAGCAGCCCCAGGACTAGCGGGATGTCAGATACGCAGTATTTT. The chain couples TRBV7-9 to TRBJ2-3, with 12 bases aligning to TRBD2. Losses at the gene ends were 5 bases for V and 4 bases for J; bases not matched to a gene: 7. The length of the CDR3 is 16 residues. Per germline, CDR1 SEHNR and CDR2 FQNEAQ (reference sequence).

The V and J genes are TRBV9 and TRBJ1-4; the D is unclear. The CDR3 consists of 12 residues. Germline CDR1 reads SGDLS; CDR2 reads YYNGEE. Trimming left V 4 bases short and J 7 bases short, with 8 bases between. The CDR3, as DNA: TGTGCCAGCAGCTCCTGGGGTGAAAAACTGTTTTTT. It yields the protein CASSSWGEKLFF. Looking up the rest from reference TRBV9 and TRBJ1-4 gives the full variable domain: DSGVTQTPKHLITATGQRVTLRCSPRSGDLSVYWYQQSLDQGLQFLIQYYNGEERAKGNILERFSAQQFPDLHSELNLSSLELGDSALYFCASSSWGEKLFFGSGTQLSVL.

V is TRBV7-9 and J is TRBJ1-5; D unclear. The V end was cut by 1 base, the J end by 4 bases, with 11 bases between. The CDR3 sequence is 15 residues long. Germline V CDR1 and CDR2: SEHNR, FQNEAQ (reference sequence). CDR3 nucleotide sequence: TGTGCCAGCAGCTTAGAGGTGGGGTTAAATCAGCCCCAGCATTTT. Translation: CASSLEVGLNQPQHF.

In its sample, this clone was seen once. The chain combines TRBV5-1 with TRBJ2-1, with no clear D. V was cut by 3 bases and J by 9 bases, with 10 bases left in between. The CDR3 spans 12 residues. The germline CDR1 and CDR2 sequences are SGHRS and YFSETQ. CDR3 sequence reads: CASSSTFGEQFF. Here the CDR3 DNA reads TGCGCCAGCAGCTCGACTTTTGGTGAGCAGTTCTTC.